Following are 10 T cell receptor beta chains from one sample sequenced in a study of T-cell reconstitution after alpha-beta-depleted transplantation in children. Unique molecular identifiers were incorporated when the TCRbeta library was constructed. TCRdb re-called the PCR reads with MiXCR, one entry per CDR3 protein. The sample consists of 90,000 to 130,000 distinct CDR3 sequences, around 6.4% of them appearing once. Sequencing used PBMCs, mostly from graft donor cells, obtained 360 days after TCRalphabeta/CD19-depleted stem cell transplant. Receptors were obtained from a male patient between 2 and 15 years old who had a stem cell transplant for acute lymphoblastic leukemia, so the T cells may come from the graft donor.

This clonotype was detected only a few times. The rearrangement joins TRBV24-1 to TRBJ1-2; D remains unclear. The CDR3 contains 14 residues. Germline V gene sequence: CDR1 KGHDR, CDR2 SFDVKD. Trimming removed 4 bases from V and 4 bases from J, with 12 bases in between. CDR3 nucleotides: TGTGCCACCAGTGACTTGAGGACCTCCTATGGCTACACCTTC. Its translation is CATSDLRTSYGYTF.

The rearrangement links TRBV4-3 to TRBJ2-5; 10 nucleotides line up with TRBD2. V shed 1 base, J shed 5 bases, and the junction held 7 bases outside the gene matches. The CDR3 extends over 16 amino acids. The germline gives CDR1 LGHNA, CDR2 YSLEER. The CDR3 DNA follows: TGCGCCAGCAGCCAAGGAAGCGGGAGGGCCGGGGAGACCCAGTACTTC. Translating it yields CASSQGSGRAGETQYF.

In its sample, this clonotype was seen many times. The V gene is TRBV28, the J gene TRBJ2-5; D gene uncertain. Trimming took off 0 bases at V and 7 bases at J, with 3 bases between the two ends. The CDR3 has 11 amino acids. Germline lookup yields CDR1 MDHEN and CDR2 SYDVKM. The CDR3 DNA sequence: TGTGCCAGCAGTTTATGGGGGACCCAGTACTTC. It specifies CASSLWGTQYF.

This clonotype was found many times. The V call is TRBV7-6, the J call TRBJ1-3; the match to TRBD1 covers 7 bases. Germline assignment: CDR1 SGHVS and CDR2 FNYEAQ. CDR3 length equals 15 residues. Trimming removed 5 bases from V and 4 bases from J; junction bases left unmatched: 8. Here the CDR3 DNA reads TGTGCCAGCAGCCCCCGAGGGACAGCAGGAAACACCATATATTTT. Amino acids: CASSPRGTAGNTIYF.

Ten or more counts support this clonotype. One end of the junction does not line up with germline, which may come from a read error. The chain uses TRBV7-7 and TRBJ2-1; D not certain. The CDR3 contains 14 residues. From germline, CDR1 is SSHAT and CDR2 FNYEAQ (reference sequence). The CDR3 coding sequence is TGTGCTAGCAGCTTAGCCGGTCGCGCCAATGAGCAGTTCTTC. Translating gives CASSLAGRANEQFF. The complete variable domain, with remaining parts taken from reference TRBV7-7 and TRBJ2-1, reads GAGVSQSPRYKVTKRGQDVTLRCDPISSHATLYWYQQALGQGPEFLTYFNYEAQPDKSGLPSDRFSAERPEGSISTLTIQRTEQRDSAMYRCASSLAGRANEQFFGPGTRLTVL.

The chain recombines TRBV20-1 with TRBJ2-4; possibly TRBD1 for D (6 bases). V was clipped by 0 bases and J by 0 bases, with 21 bases between them. The CDR3 has 19 amino acids. Germline V gene data show CDR1 as DFQATT and CDR2 as SNEGSKA (reference sequence). The CDR3 DNA follows: TGCAGTGCTAGAGATCCGGACAGTTGGGGCCCACTAGCCAAAAACATTCAGTACTTC. It codes for CSARDPDSWGPLAKNIQYF.

This clonotype was seen at least ten times. V is TRBV25-1 and J is TRBJ2-1; D call uncertain. In germline, CDR1 is MGHDK, CDR2 SYGVNS. The CDR3 runs 13 residues. V was pared by 7 bases and J by 9 bases, with 16 bases between. The CDR3 sequence: CASTNPVGFEQFF. The CDR3 DNA reads as TGTGCCAGCACCAACCCTGTAGGCTTTGAGCAGTTCTTC.

This clonotype showed up just a few times. The rearrangement uses TRBV5-6 and TRBJ2-5; no clear D gene. CDR3 length: 13 residues. Germline CDR1 reads SGHDT; CDR2 reads YYEEEE. V lost 1 base to trimming and J lost 2 bases, with 6 bases between them. The CDR3 nucleotides read TGTGCCAGCAGCTTGTTCCAGCAAGAGACCCAGTACTTC. It translates to CASSLFQQETQYF.

This clonotype was seen many times. The chain has TRBV27 and TRBJ2-3; 11 bases are a match to TRBD1. This CDR3 region has 16 residues. Germline CDR1 reads MNHEY; CDR2 reads SMNVEV (reference sequence). Trimming removed 3 bases from V and 6 bases from J; junction bases left unmatched: 8. As DNA, the CDR3 is TGTGCCAGCAGTTTTCGGACAGGGGGCGAGAGGGATACGCAGTATTTT. This sequence encodes CASSFRTGGERDTQYF.

This clonotype has a count of ten or more. V gene TRBV5-1 combines with J gene TRBJ2-4; D might be TRBD2 (6 bases). This CDR3 has 20 amino acids. V was trimmed by 0 bases and J by 8 bases, leaving 30 bases between them. Germline CDR1 reads SGHRS; CDR2 reads YFSETQ. In DNA form, the CDR3 reads TGCGCCAGCAGCTTGGCTCCGCTGGGATGGGGGACTCAGGCAGCGGACATTCAGTACTTC. Amino acid sequence: CASSLAPLGWGTQAADIQYF.